The 20 T cell receptor beta chains reported below all come from one sample, sequenced in a study of cytomegalovirus exposure and HLA in healthy donors (dated by TCRdb to the late 2010s). The method behind the library was the immunoSEQ multiplex PCR assay. A mixture of 60 forward primers for TCR Vbeta segments and 13 reverse primers for TCR Jbeta segments was used in the multiplex PCR. TCRdb re-hosts the immuneACCESS table, in-frame sequences only. Its copies lack some clones; in the studies checked, an unresolved V gene accounts for under half of them, and the cause for the rest is not known. The sample table records fewer than 250,000 clones; more than 75% of these occur just once. Roughly 1.3% of the sample belongs to the ten largest clones. The specimen sequenced was PBMCs. These receptors all stem from a man younger than 45 in good health and CMV-seronegative.

This clone was counted only a few times. The chain recombines TRBV5-5 with TRBJ1-4, with 7 bases lining up with TRBD1. CDR3 length: 14 amino acids. In germline, CDR1 is SGHKS, CDR2 YYEKEE (reference sequence). Germline trimming cut 1 base from V and 7 bases from J; bases unmatched to any gene: 4. The CDR3, as DNA: TGTGCCAGCAGCTTGACAGGGGAACGTGAAAAACTGTTTTTT. The encoded protein is CASSLTGEREKLFF.

This rearrangement joins TRBV10-1 to TRBJ2-3; D might be TRBD2 (5 bases). The CDR3 is 13 amino acids. Trimming took off 4 bases at V and 4 bases at J, with 9 bases between the two ends. Germline V gene lookup returns CDR1 WNHNN and CDR2 SYGVQD (reference sequence). The DNA of the CDR3 is TGCGCCAGCAGTGCCGGACTGGCAGATACGCAGTATTTT. Its translation: CASSAGLADTQYF.

The chain is built from TRBV18 and TRBJ2-5, with TRBD1 identical over 7 bases. Germline CDR1 is KGHSH and CDR2 is LQKENI. The V segment lost 5 bases and the J segment 2 bases; nucleotides outside the gene matches: 5. This CDR3 is 14 amino acids long. In nucleotides, the CDR3 is TGTGCCAGCTCATGGGGGACAGAACAAGAGACCCAGTACTTC. Its protein is CASSWGTEQETQYF.

The V call is TRBV4-2, the J call TRBJ2-7, with D unresolved. Per germline, CDR1 LGHNA and CDR2 YNFKEQ. V was pared by 3 bases and J by 0 bases, with 9 bases between. The CDR3 contains 14 residues. As DNA, the CDR3 is TGTGCCAGCAGCCATGGAGTACGCTCCTACGAGCAGTACTTC. Its protein product is CASSHGVRSYEQYF.

The J gene is TRBJ2-1, the V gene TRBV9; 9 bases fit TRBD1. Germline V gene sequence: CDR1 SGDLS, CDR2 YYNGEE. After removal of 3 bases from V and 10 bases from J, the junction contained 14 bases not matched to a gene. CDR3 length: 16 residues. The CDR3 loop is CASSGKGTGLLYEQFF. The CDR3 DNA is TGTGCCAGCAGCGGCAAGGGGACAGGGTTGCTGTACGAGCAGTTCTTC.

The J gene is TRBJ2-3, the V gene TRBV9; perhaps TRBD2 as D (6 bases). The CDR3 runs to 16 residues. V lost 4 bases and J 0 bases, leaving 15 bases between the germline ends. Germline CDR1 and CDR2: SGDLS and YYNGEE. The CDR3 reads CASSPPLAVSTDTQYF. The CDR3 DNA reads TGTGCCAGCAGCCCTCCCTTAGCGGTTAGCACAGATACGCAGTATTTT.

This chain connects TRBV11-3 to TRBJ2-3; 8 bases are shared with TRBD2. Germline V gene lookup returns CDR1 SGHNT and CDR2 YENEEA. V shed 5 bases and J 5 bases; nucleotides not matched to a gene: 21. The CDR3 runs 19 residues. The DNA for the CDR3 is TGTGCCAGCAGCGCTGGATCAACCGGCGGGGGGATGTTTATAGATACGCAGTATTTT. It codes for CASSAGSTGGGMFIDTQYF. The full variable domain, rest sourced from reference TRBV11-3 and TRBJ2-3, is EAGVVQSPRYKIIEKKQPVAFWCNPISGHNTLYWYLQNLGQGPELLIRYENEEAVDDSQLPKDRFSAERLKGVDSTLKIQPAELGDSAVYLCASSAGSTGGGMFIDTQYFGPGTRLTVL.

This clone was seen a few times. The chain links TRBV10-3 to TRBJ2-7; 9 nucleotides line up with TRBD1. Germline V gene data show CDR1 as ENHRY and CDR2 as SYGVKD. V gave up 0 bases and J gave up 2 bases; unmatched junction bases: 20. This CDR3 has 21 residues. CDR3 sequence: CAISESTLGDRVLHNPYEQYF. The DNA of the CDR3 is TGTGCCATCAGTGAGTCTACCCTCGGGGACAGGGTCCTCCACAATCCCTACGAGCAGTACTTC.

Only one count was recorded for this clone. The rearrangement uses TRBV28 and TRBJ1-5, with 8 bases aligning to TRBD1. Per the germline V gene, CDR1 is MDHEN and CDR2 is SYDVKM. The CDR3 is 12 residues long. This chain's CDR3 is CAHGTGQQPQHF. CDR3 bases: TGTGCTCATGGGACAGGACAACAGCCCCAGCATTTT.

The chain carries TRBV28 and TRBJ1-2; maybe TRBD1 (6 bases). Trimming cost V 5 bases and J 4 bases, with 14 bases left between them. The CDR3 is 14 amino acids. Germline-derived CDR1 and CDR2 are MDHEN and SYDVKM. In DNA, the CDR3 is TGTGCCAGCAGTGGCTGGGGGCGCGGCTATGGCTACACCTTC. Its protein is CASSGWGRGYGYTF.

The count of this clone is one. The chain combines TRBV11-3 with TRBJ2-1; D might be TRBD2 (5 bases). Between the trimmed V and J ends, which lost 6 bases and 8 bases, there was a span of 14 bases. In germline, CDR1 is SGHNT, CDR2 YENEEA. This CDR3 has 13 residues. The CDR3 DNA reads as TGTGCCAGCAGGCCTACTCGGGGTGATGAGCAGTTCTTC. This translates into CASRPTRGDEQFF.

Concerning this clone: Here the CDR3 omits its conserved ending phenylalanine or tryptophan, so a read error is the likely source. V and J are TRBV30 and TRBJ1-2, with TRBD1 matching over 7 bases. Per the germline V gene, CDR1 is GTSNPN and CDR2 is SVGIG (reference sequence). The CDR3 is 13 amino acids. V was pared by 7 bases and J by 4 bases, with 9 bases of the junction left unmatched. The CDR3 spells CASSRGTVYGYTL. CDR3 in DNA: TGTGCCTCCTCCCGCGGGACAGTCTATGGCTACACCCTC.

The chain recombines TRBV4-2 with TRBJ2-1; 7 bases match TRBD2. CDR1 LGHNA and CDR2 YNFKEQ come from the germline V gene. V dropped 0 bases and J dropped 10; count of bases not matched to a gene: 3. The CDR3 is 13 amino acids. The CDR3 reads CASSQEGREEQFF. CDR3 bases: TGTGCCAGCAGCCAAGAGGGGCGGGAGGAGCAGTTCTTC.

The rearrangement uses TRBV19 and TRBJ2-2, with a tentative D call TRBD2 (6 bases). V lost 5 bases to trimming and J lost 3 bases, with 10 bases between them. CDR1 LNHDA and CDR2 SQIVND come from the germline V gene (reference sequence). This CDR3 region has 14 residues. The CDR3 is CASSGGLDTGELFF. CDR3 nucleotide sequence: TGTGCCAGTAGTGGGGGGTTGGACACCGGGGAGCTGTTTTTT.

V and J are TRBV5-5 and TRBJ2-3; 8 bases are shared with TRBD1. In germline, CDR1 is SGHKS, CDR2 YYEKEE (reference sequence). Trimming at V came to 4 bases and at J to 2 bases, leaving 6 bases not matched to a gene. This CDR3 comprises 15 residues. The CDR3 reads CASSITGQDTDTQYF. The CDR3 DNA reads TGTGCCAGCAGCATTACGGGACAGGACACAGATACGCAGTATTTT.

This clone was observed a single time. The genes are TRBV7-2 and TRBJ1-1, with D perhaps TRBD1 (5 bases). With 5 bases removed from V and 3 bases from J, the gap between germline ends came to 10 bases. The germline V gene has CDR1 SGHTA and CDR2 FQGNSA. The CDR3 is 13 residues long. The DNA for the CDR3 is TGTGCCAGCAGCCGCCGGGGGGACACTGAAGCTTTCTTT. Amino acid sequence: CASSRRGDTEAFF.

This clone was seen only a few times. This sequence joins TRBV5-4 and TRBJ2-1; 9 bases map to TRBD2. The CDR3 has 14 amino acids. Germline assignment: CDR1 SGHNT and CDR2 YYREEE (reference sequence). Trimming removed 4 bases from V and 4 bases from J; junction bases left unmatched: 3. CDR3 protein: CASSPLAGYNEQFF. CDR3 DNA sequence: TGTGCCAGCAGCCCCCTAGCGGGATACAATGAGCAGTTCTTC. Full variable domain (missing parts from reference TRBV5-4 and TRBJ2-1): ETGVTQSPTHLIKTRGQQVTLRCSSQSGHNTVSWYQQALGQGPQFIFQYYREEENGRGNFPPRFSGLQFPNYSSELNVNALELDDSALYLCASSPLAGYNEQFFGPGTRLTVL.

DNA of the CDR3: TGTGCCAACTCGGAGGGGGACAGGGGGGGCAATCAGCCCCAGCATTTT. It translates to CANSEGDRGGNQPQHF. The chain has TRBV28 and TRBJ1-5, with 11 positions matching TRBD1. The CDR3 contains 16 residues. The V gene's germline CDR1 is MDHEN and CDR2 SYDVKM. Trimming removed 10 bases from V and 2 bases from J; junction bases left unmatched: 10. The entire variable domain, with the rest obtained from reference TRBV28 and TRBJ1-5, is as follows: DVKVTQSSRYLVKRTGEKVFLECVQDMDHENMFWYRQDPGLGLRLIYFSYDVKMKEKGDIPEGYSVSREKKERFSLILESASTNQTSMYLCANSEGDRGGNQPQHFGDGTRLSIL.

This sequence joins TRBV19 and TRBJ2-3; D is possibly TRBD1 (5 bases). CDR1 is LNHDA, CDR2 SQIVND, per germline (reference sequence). Between the trimmed V and J ends, which lost 2 bases and 2 bases, there was a span of 14 bases. The CDR3 runs 16 residues. The CDR3 spells CASSINQGTFTDTQYF. The DNA of the CDR3 is TGTGCCAGTAGTATAAACCAGGGCACGTTCACAGATACGCAGTATTTT. Full variable domain (missing parts from reference TRBV19 and TRBJ2-3): DGGITQSPKYLFRKEGQNVTLSCEQNLNHDAMYWYRQDPGQGLRLIYYSQIVNDFQKGDIAEGYSVSREKKESFPLTVTSAQKNPTAFYLCASSINQGTFTDTQYFGPGTRLTVL.

The chain has TRBV7-2 and TRBJ2-1, with D perhaps matching TRBD2 (7 bases). Trimming shortened V by 11 bases and J by 8 bases, and 16 bases separated the two germline ends. The CDR3 extends over 12 amino acids. Germline CDR1 and CDR2: SGHTA and FQGNSA. The DNA of the CDR3 is TGTGCCTCGCGGGGGCTCCGCGATGAGCAGTTCTTC. It translates to CASRGLRDEQFF.